The sequence of this TCR beta chain was determined in a study of persistence of HIV-infected CD4 T cells. The CDR3 has 17 residues. V was clipped by 2 bases and J by 4 bases, with 19 bases between them. Germline V CDR1 and CDR2: MDHEN, SYDVKM. This clone was counted a single time. The antigen remains undetermined. Cells were stimulated nonspecifically with anti-CD3/anti-CD28 magnetic beads. Responding CD4+ T cells were sorted by upregulation of both CD40 ligand and CD69. The immunoSEQ assay was version 4, run in survey mode. TCRdb's copy holds only in-frame clones and misses some; the assay was immunoSEQ multiplex PCR. This table has about 46,000 clones, 70% to 90% appearing once.

The input for sequencing was CD4+ T cells sorted from PBMCs after roughly 19-hour stimulation, taken from a patient who received antiretroviral therapy. The receptor's source is an adult woman with HIV who was CMV-seropositive. The V gene is TRBV28, the J gene TRBJ2-3; D might be TRBD2 (6 bases). The CDR3 loop is CASSLRGKFGLADTQYF. CDR3 DNA sequence: TGTGCCAGCAGTTTACGGGGGAAGTTTGGGCTGGCAGATACGCAGTATTTT.